This T cell receptor beta chain is drawn from a study of CD8+ T cells in alopecia areata. Study-wide points: Although TCR sharing was seen in mice, sharing across patients was less clear, possibly for HLA-related reasons.

RNA was extracted and reverse transcribed into cDNA as the sequencing template. Sequencing used immunoSEQ multiplex PCR; TCRdb keeps in-frame clones, though not all of them. Of 200,000 to 250,000 clones listed, around 62% were seen once; the top ten hold 0.45%. On this clone itself: Antigen unknown. Other DNA sequences in the same sample also yield this CDR3.

This CDR3 is built from 12 residues. V was trimmed by 3 bases and J by 3 bases, leaving 7 bases between them. From germline, CDR1 is SQVTM and CDR2 ANQGSEA. This chain joins TRBV29-1 and TRBJ2-3; D gene uncertain. The sample consisted of CD4+ T cells sorted from blood, taken at week 0. This TCR was recovered from a human donor with alopecia areata. This chain's CDR3 is CSVESSTDTQYF. In DNA, the CDR3 is TGCAGCGTTGAGAGCAGTACAGATACGCAGTATTTT.